This TCR beta chain was observed in a study of blood T cell dynamics during melanoma immunotherapy. Regarding time point: week 3, after first cycle of checkpoint inhibitor. The CDR3 is 13 amino acids. Trimming removed 2 bases from V and 6 bases from J, with 5 bases in between. CDR1 and CDR2 from the germline V gene are MNHNS and SASEGT. Assay: immunoSEQ multiplex PCR; the TCRdb copy retains only in-frame clones and omits some. In the table there are about 11,000 clones, about four fifths of which are singletons. This chain links TRBV6-1 with TRBJ1-6; D remains unclear. The sequence derives from a human donor with melanoma. Source: blood, taken from a patient treated with checkpoint blockade. The CDR3 coding sequence is TGTGCCAGCAGTGAACAAAGTAATTCACCCCTCCACTTT. Its protein product is CASSEQSNSPLHF.